The clone carrying this T cell receptor (beta chain) was seen ten or more times. Its antigen remains unidentified. Germline CDR1 reads MDHEN; CDR2 reads SYDVKM. Trimming stripped 4 bases from V and 4 bases from J, with 20 bases between. The CDR3 loop spans 16 amino acids. The sample is drawn from a study of regulatory T cells in long-lasting Graves disease. Study-wide findings and caveats: Patients with persistent Graves' had lower TCR diversity than newly diagnosed patients.

Time point specified: newly diagnosed GD, antithyroid drugs for less than 3 months. After RNA was extracted from PBMCs, the TCR library was made from it. TCR beta libraries were built with iRepertoire HTBI primers and Arm-PCR of CDR3 regions. Source study methods: Samples collectively showed approximately 62 TRBV and 11 to 15 TRBJ segments. MiXCR, run by TCRdb on the multiplex PCR reads, gives a single entry per CDR3 protein. These V and J calls are TCRdb output, not the study's own analysis. The repertoire consists of around 500,000 distinct CDR3 sequences, with less than 15% occurring once and the leading ten covering under 10%. Another study also made use of these data, one on T cells in Graves' hyperthyroidism and ophthalmopathy. Per that study: The authors' 13 V-J model separated ophthalmopathy from stable hyperthyroidism.

This receptor was taken from a man in his thirties or forties with Graves disease. The rearrangement links TRBV28 to TRBJ2-7; D possibly uses TRBD1 or TRBD2 (5 bases each). The specimen comprised peripheral blood mononuclear cells (PBMCs), sampled at new diagnosis, from a patient treated with antithyroid drugs. CDR3 DNA sequence: TGTGCCAGCAGTTCGGGTGGTATGGGACGGAGATACGAGCAGTACTTC. It translates to CASSSGGMGRRYEQYF. The entire variable domain, with the rest obtained from reference TRBV28 and TRBJ2-7, is as follows: DVKVTQSSRYLVKRTGEKVFLECVQDMDHENMFWYRQDPGLGLRLIYFSYDVKMKEKGDIPEGYSVSREKKERFSLILESASTNQTSMYLCASSSGGMGRRYEQYFGPGTRLTVT.